This is a list of T cell receptor beta chains from one sample in a study of cytomegalovirus exposure and HLA in healthy donors. Produced via immunoSEQ multiplex PCR; TCRdb's table is partial and in-frame only. The sample carries under 400,000 clones, 86% recorded once. Sequenced sample: PBMCs. All receptors derive from a woman between 18 and 29 years old in good health and CMV-seronegative. The CDR3 runs from the conserved cysteine through the conserved F or W. The D gene is left open where the match is weak. Clone size is shown for a subset of rows, as once, few, many or a class of expanded clone.

j_gene: TRBJ2-7; abundance: NA; v_gene: TRBV27; d_gene: NA; CDR3nt: TGTGCCAGCAGTTTGAACTGGTTGTTCTCCTACGAGCAGTACTTC; CDR3aa: CASSLNWLFSYEQYF
j_gene: TRBJ2-3; abundance: NA; v_gene: TRBV6-6; d_gene: NA; CDR3nt: TGTGCCAGCACATCGGAGGGGACGCAGTATTTT; CDR3aa: CASTSEGTQYF
j_gene: TRBJ2-5; abundance: once; v_gene: TRBV5-4; d_gene: TRBD2; CDR3nt: TGTGCCAGCAGCTCTAGCGGGAACCAAGAGACCCAGTACTTC; CDR3aa: CASSSSGNQETQYF
j_gene: TRBJ2-3; abundance: once; v_gene: TRBV7-9; d_gene: NA; CDR3nt: TGTGCGGTGGGTACTACCCTCACAGATACGCAGTATTTT; CDR3aa: CAVGTTLTDTQYF
j_gene: TRBJ1-1; abundance: few; v_gene: TRBV19; d_gene: NA; CDR3nt: TGTGCCAGTAGTATCACACCGAACACTGAAGCTTTCTTT; CDR3aa: CASSITPNTEAFF
j_gene: TRBJ1-5; abundance: once; v_gene: TRBV6-1; d_gene: NA; CDR3nt: TGTGCCAGCAGTGAAACCAAGCCAGGGAGGGTGGGTTATAGCAATCAGCCCCAGCATTTT; CDR3aa: CASSETKPGRVGYSNQPQHF
j_gene: TRBJ2-3; abundance: NA; v_gene: TRBV2; d_gene: NA; CDR3nt: TGTGCCAGCGCCTCGCGGGTTACTAGCACAGATACGCAGTATTTT; CDR3aa: CASASRVTSTDTQYF
j_gene: TRBJ2-7; abundance: NA; v_gene: TRBV29-1; d_gene: TRBD2; CDR3nt: TGCAGCGTAAGGACTAGCGGGAACGAGCAGTACTTC; CDR3aa: CSVRTSGNEQYF
j_gene: TRBJ2-1; abundance: NA; v_gene: TRBV30; d_gene: TRBD2; CDR3nt: TGTGCCGGGGACTTCAGAGGGTCTAGCGGGTCACGGTACAATGAGCAGTTCTTC; CDR3aa: CAGDFRGSSGSRYNEQFF
j_gene: TRBJ2-1; abundance: many; v_gene: TRBV7-2; d_gene: TRBD2; CDR3nt: TGTGCCAGCAGCTCGGGGGGCTACAATGAGCAGTTCTTC; CDR3aa: CASSSGGYNEQFF
j_gene: TRBJ1-5; abundance: NA; v_gene: TRBV30; d_gene: NA; CDR3nt: TGTGCCTGGAACGGCGGGATTGGCAATCAGCCCCAGCATTTT; CDR3aa: CAWNGGIGNQPQHF
j_gene: TRBJ1-3; abundance: NA; v_gene: TRBV7-6; d_gene: NA; CDR3nt: TGTGCCAGCAGCTTAGCTTCGGGATACTCTGGAAACACCATATATTTT; CDR3aa: CASSLASGYSGNTIYF
j_gene: TRBJ1-6; abundance: NA; v_gene: TRBV30; d_gene: NA; CDR3nt: TGTGCCTGGAGACTGTCATCGCGGAGCTCCTATAATTCACCCCTCCACTTT; CDR3aa: CAWRLSSRSSYNSPLHF
j_gene: TRBJ2-1; abundance: NA; v_gene: TRBV30; d_gene: NA; CDR3nt: TGTGCCTGGATACCCCCAGGCACGTACAATGAGCAGTTCTTC; CDR3aa: CAWIPPGTYNEQFF
j_gene: TRBJ1-2; abundance: NA; v_gene: TRBV5-4; d_gene: TRBD1; CDR3nt: TGTGCCAGCAGCCCAGGACAGGGGAGGGTTAACTATGGCTACACCTTC; CDR3aa: CASSPGQGRVNYGYTF
j_gene: TRBJ1-3; abundance: NA; v_gene: TRBV18; d_gene: NA; CDR3nt: TGTGCCAGTTCTGGACAGACGGTCGGAAACACCATATATTTT; CDR3aa: CASSGQTVGNTIYF
j_gene: TRBJ1-6; abundance: NA; v_gene: TRBV7-9; d_gene: TRBD1; CDR3nt: TGTGCCAGCAGCTTGGGACAGATTAATTCACCCCTCCACTTT; CDR3aa: CASSLGQINSPLHF
j_gene: TRBJ2-1; abundance: NA; v_gene: TRBV9; d_gene: TRBD2; CDR3nt: TGTGCCAGCAGCGTAGGGCTAGCGGGCAAAGGTGAGCAGTTCTTC; CDR3aa: CASSVGLAGKGEQFF
j_gene: TRBJ1-3; abundance: NA; v_gene: TRBV7-2; d_gene: NA; CDR3nt: TGTGCCAGCAGCTTATCCCCGCTAAACTCTGGAAACACCATATATTTT; CDR3aa: CASSLSPLNSGNTIYF
j_gene: TRBJ1-3; abundance: few; v_gene: TRBV7-8; d_gene: NA; CDR3nt: TGTGCCAGCAGCCAGCGGGACGGGAGCTCTGGAAACACCATATATTTT; CDR3aa: CASSQRDGSSGNTIYF
j_gene: TRBJ2-1; abundance: NA; v_gene: TRBV5-1; d_gene: TRBD1; CDR3nt: TGCGCCAGCAGCCAGCACAGGGGGCGAAATGAGCAGTTCTTC; CDR3aa: CASSQHRGRNEQFF
j_gene: TRBJ2-5; abundance: NA; v_gene: TRBV2; d_gene: TRBD2; CDR3nt: TGTGCCAGCAGCGGTTCTGCGGGCGGGGGGGTTCAAGAGACCCAGTACTTC; CDR3aa: CASSGSAGGGVQETQYF
j_gene: TRBJ2-3; abundance: NA; v_gene: TRBV5-1; d_gene: NA; CDR3nt: TGCGCCAGCAGCTCTCGCACAGATACGCAGTATTTT; CDR3aa: CASSSRTDTQYF
j_gene: TRBJ2-7; abundance: NA; v_gene: TRBV27; d_gene: TRBD2; CDR3nt: TGTGCCAGCAGTTTTGGTAGCGGGCTCAGCTCCTACGAGCAGTACTTC; CDR3aa: CASSFGSGLSSYEQYF
j_gene: TRBJ1-1; abundance: NA; v_gene: TRBV7-9; d_gene: NA; CDR3nt: TGTGCCAGCAGCCAATCGCTCCAGAGGACTGAAGCTTTCTTT; CDR3aa: CASSQSLQRTEAFF
j_gene: TRBJ2-6; abundance: NA; v_gene: TRBV6-5; d_gene: NA; CDR3nt: TGTGCCAGCAGTTACTTTGGCACAACTGGGGCCAACGTCCTGACTTTC; CDR3aa: CASSYFGTTGANVLTF
j_gene: TRBJ1-3; abundance: NA; v_gene: TRBV5-6; d_gene: NA; CDR3nt: TGTGCCAGCAGCTTGGTGCGACCCGAGGCCTCTGGAAACACCATATATTTT; CDR3aa: CASSLVRPEASGNTIYF
j_gene: TRBJ2-3; abundance: NA; v_gene: TRBV19; d_gene: NA; CDR3nt: TGTGCCACAAAGTCCGGACCGGCGGAGGGGAATACGCAGTATTTT; CDR3aa: CATKSGPAEGNTQYF
j_gene: TRBJ2-6; abundance: NA; v_gene: TRBV9; d_gene: TRBD1; CDR3nt: TGTGCCAGCAGCATAGGGGGCAACCCTGGGGCCAACGTCCTGACTTTC; CDR3aa: CASSIGGNPGANVLTF
j_gene: TRBJ1-4; abundance: once; v_gene: TRBV28; d_gene: TRBD1; CDR3nt: TGTGCCAGCATACATAAGAGGGGGCTTGGTGAAAAACTGTTTTTT; CDR3aa: CASIHKRGLGEKLFF
j_gene: TRBJ1-2; abundance: NA; v_gene: TRBV29-1; d_gene: TRBD1; CDR3nt: TGCAGCGCCTGGACAGGGGTGGCGGGCTACACCTTC; CDR3aa: CSAWTGVAGYTF
j_gene: TRBJ2-7; abundance: NA; v_gene: TRBV11-2; d_gene: TRBD1; CDR3nt: TGTGCCAGCAGCTTCGGGACAGGGGCCTATAGACGCGAGCAGTACTTC; CDR3aa: CASSFGTGAYRREQYF
j_gene: TRBJ2-7; abundance: NA; v_gene: TRBV27; d_gene: TRBD2; CDR3nt: TGTGCCAGCAGCCGCTTCGGTCTAGCGGGAGTAAAGTACTTC; CDR3aa: CASSRFGLAGVKYF
j_gene: TRBJ2-5; abundance: NA; v_gene: TRBV6-1; d_gene: NA; CDR3nt: TGTGCCAGCAGTGAAAACAGGCGAGAGACCCAGTACTTC; CDR3aa: CASSENRRETQYF
j_gene: TRBJ1-4; abundance: NA; v_gene: TRBV29-1; d_gene: TRBD1; CDR3nt: TGCAGCGTCGAAAGTGGGACAGGGGTCGAAAAACTGTTTTTT; CDR3aa: CSVESGTGVEKLFF
j_gene: TRBJ1-2; abundance: few; v_gene: TRBV30; d_gene: NA; CDR3nt: TGTGCCTGGAGTGTAGATAGGAGGCATGGCTACACCTTC; CDR3aa: CAWSVDRRHGYTF
j_gene: TRBJ2-1; abundance: NA; v_gene: TRBV6-5; d_gene: TRBD1; CDR3nt: TGTGCCAGCAGTTACTCGGTGACAGGGGGATGGAATGAGCAGTTCTTC; CDR3aa: CASSYSVTGGWNEQFF
j_gene: TRBJ2-1; abundance: NA; v_gene: TRBV28; d_gene: NA; CDR3nt: TGTGCCAGCAGAGGGGGAAGGAGGTTCTACAATGAGCAGTTCTTC; CDR3aa: CASRGGRRFYNEQFF
j_gene: TRBJ2-3; abundance: NA; v_gene: TRBV30; d_gene: NA; CDR3nt: TGTGCCTGGAGTAATCTTCGGGAGACAGATACGCAGTATTTT; CDR3aa: CAWSNLRETDTQYF
j_gene: TRBJ2-3; abundance: NA; v_gene: TRBV28; d_gene: NA; CDR3nt: TGTGCCAGCAGTCAGGGTGCAGATACGCAGTATTTT; CDR3aa: CASSQGADTQYF
j_gene: TRBJ2-1; abundance: NA; v_gene: TRBV29-1; d_gene: TRBD2; CDR3nt: TGCAGCGTACTAGCGGGAGAGACCAATGAGCAGTTCTTC; CDR3aa: CSVLAGETNEQFF
j_gene: TRBJ1-2; abundance: few; v_gene: TRBV30; d_gene: TRBD1; CDR3nt: TGTGCCTGGAGGACAGGGGGGTACTATGGCTACACCTTC; CDR3aa: CAWRTGGYYGYTF